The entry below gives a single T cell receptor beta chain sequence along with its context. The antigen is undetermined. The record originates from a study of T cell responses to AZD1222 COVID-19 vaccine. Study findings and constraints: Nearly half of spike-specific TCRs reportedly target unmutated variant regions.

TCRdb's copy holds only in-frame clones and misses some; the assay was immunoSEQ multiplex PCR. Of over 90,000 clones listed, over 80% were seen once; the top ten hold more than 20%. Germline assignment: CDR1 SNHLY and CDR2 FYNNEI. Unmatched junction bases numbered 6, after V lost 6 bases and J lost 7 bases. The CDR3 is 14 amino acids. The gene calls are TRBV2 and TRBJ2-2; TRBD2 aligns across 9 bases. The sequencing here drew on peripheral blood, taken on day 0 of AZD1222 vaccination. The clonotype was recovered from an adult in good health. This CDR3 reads CASRREGLSGELFF. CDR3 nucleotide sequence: TGTGCCAGCAGGCGGGAGGGCCTTAGCGGGGAGCTGTTTTTT.